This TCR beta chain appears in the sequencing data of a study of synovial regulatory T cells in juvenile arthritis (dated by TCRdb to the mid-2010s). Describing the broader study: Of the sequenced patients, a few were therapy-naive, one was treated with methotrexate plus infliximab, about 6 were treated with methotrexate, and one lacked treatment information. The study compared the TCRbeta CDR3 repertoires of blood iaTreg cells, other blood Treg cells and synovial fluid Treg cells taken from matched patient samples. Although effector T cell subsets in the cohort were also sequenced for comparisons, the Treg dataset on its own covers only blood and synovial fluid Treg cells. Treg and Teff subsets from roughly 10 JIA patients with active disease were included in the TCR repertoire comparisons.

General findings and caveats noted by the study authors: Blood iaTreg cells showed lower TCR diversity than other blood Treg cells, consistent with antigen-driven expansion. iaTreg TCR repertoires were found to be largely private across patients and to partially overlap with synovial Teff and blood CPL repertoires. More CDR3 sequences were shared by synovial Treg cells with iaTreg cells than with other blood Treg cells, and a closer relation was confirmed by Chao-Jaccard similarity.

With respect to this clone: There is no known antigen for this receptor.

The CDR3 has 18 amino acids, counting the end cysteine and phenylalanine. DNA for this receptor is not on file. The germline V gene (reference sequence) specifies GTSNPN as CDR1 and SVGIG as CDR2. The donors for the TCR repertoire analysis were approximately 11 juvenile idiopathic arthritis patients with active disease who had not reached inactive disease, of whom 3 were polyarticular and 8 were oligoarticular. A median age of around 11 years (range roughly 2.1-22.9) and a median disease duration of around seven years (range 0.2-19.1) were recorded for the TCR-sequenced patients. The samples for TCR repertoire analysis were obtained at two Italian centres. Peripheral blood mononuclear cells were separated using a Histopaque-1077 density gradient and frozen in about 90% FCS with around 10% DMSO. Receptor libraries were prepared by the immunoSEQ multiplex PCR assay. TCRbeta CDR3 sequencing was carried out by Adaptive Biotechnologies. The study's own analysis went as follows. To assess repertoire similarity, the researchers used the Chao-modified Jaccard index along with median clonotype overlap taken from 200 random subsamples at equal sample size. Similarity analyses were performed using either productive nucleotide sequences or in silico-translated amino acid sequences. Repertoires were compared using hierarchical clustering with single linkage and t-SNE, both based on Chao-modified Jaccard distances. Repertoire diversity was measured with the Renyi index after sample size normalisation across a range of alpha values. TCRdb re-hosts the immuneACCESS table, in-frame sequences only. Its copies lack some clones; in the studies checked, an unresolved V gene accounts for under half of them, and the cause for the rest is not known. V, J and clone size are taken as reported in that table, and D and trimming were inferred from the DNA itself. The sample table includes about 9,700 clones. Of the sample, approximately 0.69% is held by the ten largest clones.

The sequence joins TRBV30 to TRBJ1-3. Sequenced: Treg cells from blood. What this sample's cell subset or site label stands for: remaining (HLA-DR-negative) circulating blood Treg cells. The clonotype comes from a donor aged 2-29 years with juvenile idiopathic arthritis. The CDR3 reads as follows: CAWSWASPSGPSGNTIYF.